Listed here are 2 T cell receptor beta chains from one sample, sequenced in a study of sequential checkpoint blockade in melanoma. Sequenced by immunoSEQ multiplex PCR; TCRdb stores in-frame clones only, minus some. Of over 10,000 clones in the sample, around 68% were seen once. As to treatment: randomized to nivolumab then ipilimumab (arm A) or the reverse (arm B). Sequenced material: CD8+ T cells sorted from blood (inferred from file names), taken from a patient given nivolumab and ipilimumab in sequence. The receptors shown here come from a human donor with melanoma.

The V gene is TRBV7-9, the J gene TRBJ2-5; 8 bases agree with TRBD2. TRBJ2-7 matches the DNA end more closely, so the J call is doubtful. This CDR3 contains 14 residues. In germline, CDR1 is SEHNR, CDR2 FQNEAQ (reference sequence). The CDR3 coding sequence is TGTGCCAGCAGCTCTGCGGGAGGAGGAGGCGAGCAGTACTTC. Its protein is CASSSAGGGGEQYF.

The chain has TRBV4-1 and TRBJ1-5; D might be TRBD1 (5 bases). The germline V gene has CDR1 MGHRA and CDR2 YSYEKL. V shed 0 bases and J shed 6 bases, with 12 bases lying between them. The CDR3 spans 15 residues. In DNA, the CDR3 is TGCGCCAGCAGCCAAGATTTAGGGGTGGCTCAGCCCCAGCATTTT. This encodes CASSQDLGVAQPQHF.